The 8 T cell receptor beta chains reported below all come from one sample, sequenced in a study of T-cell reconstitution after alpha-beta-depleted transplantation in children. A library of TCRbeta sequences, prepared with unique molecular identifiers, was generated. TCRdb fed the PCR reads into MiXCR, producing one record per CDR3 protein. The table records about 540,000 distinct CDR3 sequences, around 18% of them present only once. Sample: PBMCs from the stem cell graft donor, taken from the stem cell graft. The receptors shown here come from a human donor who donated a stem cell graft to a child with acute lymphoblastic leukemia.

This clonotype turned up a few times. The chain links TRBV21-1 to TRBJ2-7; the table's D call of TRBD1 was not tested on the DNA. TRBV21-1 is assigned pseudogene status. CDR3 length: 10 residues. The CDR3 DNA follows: TGTGCCAGCGCCCTGGGGAAGCAGTACTTC. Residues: CASALGKQYF.

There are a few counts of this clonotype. CDR3 residues: CSAPRLAGGVSSEQYF. The CDR3 DNA reads as TGCAGTGCCCCGAGACTAGCGGGAGGTGTTAGTAGCGAGCAGTACTTC. This sequence joins TRBV20-1 and TRBJ2-7, with 13 nucleotides matching TRBD2. The ends lost 6 bases at V and 6 bases at J; junction bases unmatched: 14. CDR1 DFQATT and CDR2 SNEGSKA come from the germline V gene (reference sequence). The CDR3 consists of 16 residues.

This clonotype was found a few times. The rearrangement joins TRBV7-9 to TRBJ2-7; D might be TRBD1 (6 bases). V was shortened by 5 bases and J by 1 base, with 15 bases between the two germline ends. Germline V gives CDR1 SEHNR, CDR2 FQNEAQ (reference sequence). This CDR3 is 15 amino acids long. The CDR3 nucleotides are TGTGCCAGCAGCCCTGGGGTCGGACAGTCCTACGAGCAGTACTTC. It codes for CASSPGVGQSYEQYF.

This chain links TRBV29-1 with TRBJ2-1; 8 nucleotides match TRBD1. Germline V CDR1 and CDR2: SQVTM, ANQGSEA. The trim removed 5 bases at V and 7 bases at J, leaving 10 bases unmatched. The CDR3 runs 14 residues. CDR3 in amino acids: CSVLLGQGRNEQFF. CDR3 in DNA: TGCAGCGTTCTTCTCGGACAGGGTAGAAATGAGCAGTTCTTC.

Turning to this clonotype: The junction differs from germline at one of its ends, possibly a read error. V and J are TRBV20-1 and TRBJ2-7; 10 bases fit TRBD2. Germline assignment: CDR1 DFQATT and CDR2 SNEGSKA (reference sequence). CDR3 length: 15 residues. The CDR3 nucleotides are TGCTGTGCTAGAGATCCCCCTAGCGGGAGTGTCGGGCAGTACTTC. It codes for CCARDPPSGSVGQYF.

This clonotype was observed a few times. CDR3 in DNA: TGTGCCATCAGTGAGTCGGGGACTAGCGGGACCTCCTACGAGCAGTACTTC. This translates into CAISESGTSGTSYEQYF. The rearrangement links TRBV10-3 to TRBJ2-7, with TRBD2 matching 13 bases. V lost 0 bases to trimming and J lost 0 bases; unmatched junction nucleotides: 2. The CDR3 has 17 amino acids. Germline V gene data show CDR1 as ENHRY and CDR2 as SYGVKD.

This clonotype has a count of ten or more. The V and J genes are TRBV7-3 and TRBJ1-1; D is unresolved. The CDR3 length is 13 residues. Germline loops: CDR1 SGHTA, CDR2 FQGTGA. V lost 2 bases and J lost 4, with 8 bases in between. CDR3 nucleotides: TGTGCCAGCAGCTTATCATCGGCCACTGAAGCTTTCTTT. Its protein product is CASSLSSATEAFF. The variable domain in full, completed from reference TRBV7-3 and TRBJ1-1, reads GAGVSQTPSNKVTEKGKYVELRCDPISGHTALYWYRQSLGQGPEFLIYFQGTGAADDSGLPNDRFFAVRPEGSVSTLKIQRTERGDSAVYLCASSLSSATEAFFGQGTRLTVV.

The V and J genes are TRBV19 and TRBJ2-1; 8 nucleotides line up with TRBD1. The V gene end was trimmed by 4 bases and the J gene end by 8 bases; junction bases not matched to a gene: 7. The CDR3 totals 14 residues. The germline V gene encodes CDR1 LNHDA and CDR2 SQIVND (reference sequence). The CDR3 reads CASSSGTGFYEQFF. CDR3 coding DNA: TGTGCCAGTAGTAGCGGGACAGGATTCTATGAGCAGTTCTTC.